One and the same sample provided the 26 T cell receptor beta chains below, sequenced in a study of OX40 agonist ivuxolimab in advanced cancers. TCRdb keeps only in-frame clones here, not all; method: immunoSEQ multiplex PCR. The repertoire has 37,000 or so clones, about 85% of them found once; the top ten carry 2% to 2.5%. The sequencing used CD4+ or CD8+ T cells sorted from blood, collected in a trial of the OX40 agonist ivuxolimab. The source of these receptors is an adult with an advanced solid tumor such as melanoma, head and neck, liver or kidney cancer.

The chain links TRBV29-1 to TRBJ2-7, with TRBD1 identical over 10 bases. Germline V gene lookup returns CDR1 SQVTM and CDR2 ANQGSEA. Trimming at V came to 4 bases and at J to 6 bases, leaving 3 bases not matched to a gene. There are 12 residues in the CDR3. As DNA, the CDR3 is TGCAGCGTTGGACAGGGGGCGGGCGAGCAGTACTTC. Its translation: CSVGQGAGEQYF.

V usage is TRBV7-3 and J usage is TRBJ2-7; D uncertain. The CDR3 covers 12 residues. Germline V gene sequence: CDR1 SGHTA, CDR2 FQGTGA. V dropped 2 bases and J dropped 3 bases, with 5 bases sitting between them. The CDR3 bases are TGTGCCAGCAGCTTAGTGGTCTACGAGCAGTACTTC. Translating gives CASSLVVYEQYF.

The chain uses TRBV6-6 and TRBJ2-1; no firm D call. CDR1 and CDR2 from the germline V gene are MNHNY and SVGAGI (reference sequence). The CDR3 totals 14 residues. V shed 7 bases and J shed 5 bases, with 15 bases lying between them. The CDR3: CASMGRLKDNEQFF. CDR3 DNA sequence: TGTGCCAGCATGGGCAGATTGAAGGACAATGAGCAGTTCTTC.

This chain uses TRBV18 with TRBJ1-5; D not resolved. This CDR3 has 13 amino acids. Between the trimmed V and J ends, which lost 3 bases and 5 bases, there was a span of 8 bases. Germline V CDR1 and CDR2: KGHSH, LQKENI. The CDR3 reads CASSPGEDQPQHF. Here the CDR3 DNA reads TGTGCCAGCTCACCTGGGGAGGATCAGCCCCAGCATTTT.

V is TRBV7-2 and J is TRBJ1-4, with D tentatively TRBD1 (5 bases). Trimming took 1 base from V and 5 from J, leaving 17 bases between them. Germline CDR1 and CDR2: SGHTA and FQGNSA. This CDR3 is 17 amino acids long. The CDR3 is CASSLEWQGGRNEKLFF. Written as DNA, the CDR3 is TGTGCCAGCAGCTTAGAATGGCAGGGAGGTAGGAATGAAAAACTGTTTTTT.

V usage is TRBV10-3 and J usage is TRBJ2-7; a weak D match, TRBD1 (6 bases). This CDR3 spans 14 amino acids. V was trimmed by 3 bases and J by 2 bases, leaving 11 bases between them. The V gene's germline CDR1 is ENHRY and CDR2 SYGVKD. CDR3 amino acids: CAISEMQGPYEQYF. CDR3 DNA: TGTGCCATCAGTGAAATGCAGGGGCCCTACGAGCAGTACTTC.

This rearrangement joins TRBV7-9 to TRBJ2-1, with D perhaps given as TRBD1 or TRBD2 (5 bases each). CDR3 size: 15 residues. Germline assignment: CDR1 SEHNR and CDR2 FQNEAQ (reference sequence). V was clipped by 1 base and J by 0 bases, with 7 bases between them. The CDR3 region has the DNA TGTGCCAGCAGCTTAGTCGGGGCCTCCTACAATGAGCAGTTCTTC. Protein sequence: CASSLVGASYNEQFF.

The V call is TRBV28, the J call TRBJ2-7; 10 nucleotides match TRBD1. In germline, CDR1 is MDHEN, CDR2 SYDVKM. The CDR3 is made up of 14 amino acids. J lost 6 bases, V lost 5 bases, and 7 bases had no gene match. CDR3 DNA: TGTGCCAGCAGTGTCGACAGGGGGCCCATCGAGCAGTACTTC. Protein sequence: CASSVDRGPIEQYF.

V usage is TRBV7-9 and J usage is TRBJ2-4; D might be TRBD2 (6 bases). Germline V gene lookup returns CDR1 SEHNR and CDR2 FQNEAQ (reference sequence). The CDR3 totals 16 residues. V was pared by 5 bases and J by 0 bases, with 14 bases between. CDR3 in DNA: TGTGCCAGCAGCCCCGGGGGACTCCCAGCCAAAAACATTCAGTACTTC. Translated, it gives CASSPGGLPAKNIQYF.

The chain combines TRBV7-2 with TRBJ2-3; possible D gene TRBD2, 5 bases. The V and J ends lost 5 bases and 6 bases respectively, with 9 bases between them. The CDR3 loop spans 12 amino acids. Germline V gives CDR1 SGHTA, CDR2 FQGNSA. CDR3 amino acids: CASSDTRDTQYF. The CDR3 DNA sequence: TGTGCCAGCAGCGATACTAGGGATACGCAGTATTTT.

This chain joins TRBV6-1 and TRBJ1-5; maybe TRBD1 (5 bases). With 4 bases removed from V and 5 bases from J, the gap between germline ends came to 9 bases. This CDR3 comprises 13 residues. Germline V gene lookup returns CDR1 MNHNS and CDR2 SASEGT. Here the CDR3 DNA reads TGTGCCAGCAGTGTCCTAGGGGATCAGCCCCAGCATTTT. It yields the protein CASSVLGDQPQHF.

This clone has only a few counts. The chain recombines TRBV7-3 with TRBJ2-7; no reliable D call. Germline V lookup: CDR1 SGHTA, CDR2 FQGTGA. This CDR3 is built from 14 residues. V lost 7 bases and J lost 3, with 16 bases in between. The CDR3 is CASTFFSGGYEQYF. CDR3 nucleotides: TGTGCCAGCACCTTTTTTTCGGGTGGCTACGAGCAGTACTTC.

The V gene is TRBV9, the J gene TRBJ2-1; TRBD1 might be the D (5 bases). The germline gives CDR1 SGDLS, CDR2 YYNGEE. The V gene lost 3 bases and the J gene lost 0 bases, with 10 bases spanning the gap. This CDR3 region has 15 residues. CDR3: CASSAQGNSYNEQFF. The CDR3 bases are TGTGCCAGCAGCGCCCAGGGAAACTCCTACAATGAGCAGTTCTTC.

The chain's CDR3 is CASSYSGGLGNTIYF. The CDR3 DNA reads TGTGCCAGCAGTTACTCAGGGGGGCTTGGAAACACCATATATTTT. V and J are TRBV6-5 and TRBJ1-3; possibly TRBD1 for D (6 bases). Germline CDR1 is MNHEY and CDR2 is SVGAGI. The CDR3 totals 15 residues. Trimming took 0 bases from V and 3 from J, leaving 9 bases between them.

The V call is TRBV12-5, the J call TRBJ2-1, with D perhaps TRBD1 or TRBD2 (5 bases each). This CDR3 region has 12 residues. V lost 6 bases and J lost 7, with 10 bases in between. The germline CDR1 and CDR2 sequences are LGHNT and FRNRAP. This CDR3 is CASGYEGNEQFF. CDR3 nucleotide sequence: TGTGCTAGTGGATATGAGGGGAATGAGCAGTTCTTC.

The chain links TRBV6-1 to TRBJ2-1, with TRBD2 as a possible D gene (6 bases). Trimming shortened V by 4 bases and J by 5 bases, and 9 bases separated the two germline ends. This CDR3 is built from 13 residues. The V gene's germline CDR1 is MNHNS and CDR2 SASEGT. In DNA, the CDR3 is TGTGCCAGCAGTGGGGACTTAAACAATGAGCAGTTCTTC. Protein: CASSGDLNNEQFF.

This sequence joins TRBV7-8 and TRBJ2-3, with D tentatively TRBD1 or TRBD2 (7 bases each). The V end lost 6 bases, the J end lost 13 bases, and 17 bases lay between the germline ends. This CDR3 has 12 residues. Germline CDR1 reads SGHVS; CDR2 reads FQNEAQ. The CDR3 loop reads CASRSREGAEYF. The CDR3 nucleotides read TGTGCCAGCAGATCGAGGGAGGGGGCAGAGTATTTT.

V is TRBV27 and J is TRBJ2-2; a possible D gene is TRBD2 (5 bases). This CDR3 is built from 15 residues. CDR1 MNHEY and CDR2 SMNVEV come from the germline V gene (reference sequence). V was pared by 6 bases and J by 3 bases, with 14 bases between. The CDR3 region has the DNA TGTGCCAGCAGGCCCCCGGGGTTTGACACCGGGGAGCTGTTTTTT. This codes for CASRPPGFDTGELFF.

The rearrangement links TRBV2 to TRBJ2-3; no firm D call. Trimming pared 1 base from V and 6 bases from J, leaving 5 bases between. The length of the CDR3 is 12 residues. Germline V gene data show CDR1 as SNHLY and CDR2 as FYNNEI. CDR3 in DNA: TGTGCCAGCAGTGAAGAGCTGGATACGCAGTATTTT. Its translation is CASSEELDTQYF.

This chain uses TRBV6-6 with TRBJ2-2; 10 positions match TRBD1. The CDR3 spans 16 residues. Germline CDR1 reads MNHNY; CDR2 reads SVGAGI (reference sequence). Trimming took 5 bases from V and 0 from J; bases not matched to a gene: 3. The CDR3 reads CASSVGQGSNTGELFF. CDR3 bases: TGTGCCAGCAGTGTGGGACAGGGGTCGAACACCGGGGAGCTGTTTTTT.

This chain links TRBV27 with TRBJ1-4; D ambiguous. V dropped 5 bases and J dropped 7 bases, with 11 bases sitting between them. There are 13 residues in the CDR3. CDR1 and CDR2 from the germline V gene are MNHEY and SMNVEV (reference sequence). This chain's CDR3 is CASSLVLGEKLFF. In DNA form, the CDR3 reads TGTGCCAGCAGTCTTGTTCTCGGTGAAAAACTGTTTTTT.

CDR3 protein: CASSPAGADTQYF. In DNA, the CDR3 is TGTGCCAGCTCACCAGCGGGGGCAGATACGCAGTATTTT. The rearrangement joins TRBV18 to TRBJ2-3; 7 bases line up with TRBD2. J lost 4 bases, V lost 2 bases, and 0 bases had no gene match. Germline lookup yields CDR1 KGHSH and CDR2 LQKENI. This CDR3 is built from 13 residues.

The chain combines TRBV5-1 with TRBJ2-7, with 8 positions matching TRBD1. Germline CDR1 SGHRS, CDR2 YFSETQ. The CDR3 totals 16 residues. The junction had 6 bases not matched to a gene; V was cut back by 1 base and J by 0 bases. This chain's CDR3 is CASSLISGTGSYEQYF. The CDR3 DNA sequence: TGCGCCAGCAGCTTGATTTCTGGGACAGGCTCCTACGAGCAGTACTTC.

This clone was seen a single time. The rearrangement joins TRBV9 to TRBJ2-1; 8 bases agree with TRBD1. The CDR3 sequence is 15 residues long. V dropped 0 bases and J dropped 3; count of bases not matched to a gene: 2. CDR1 is SGDLS, CDR2 YYNGEE, per germline. CDR3 protein: CASSVGDRHYNEQFF. The DNA for the CDR3 is TGTGCCAGCAGCGTAGGGGACAGGCACTACAATGAGCAGTTCTTC.

This chain uses TRBV19 with TRBJ1-5, with D hard to call. The germline gives CDR1 LNHDA, CDR2 SQIVND (reference sequence). Trimming stripped 9 bases from V and 0 bases from J, with 9 bases between. The CDR3 sequence is 13 residues long. The CDR3 sequence: CASSYNSNQPQHF. Here the CDR3 DNA reads TGTGCCAGCTCTTACAATAGCAATCAGCCCCAGCATTTT.

This chain links TRBV7-2 with TRBJ1-4; 9 bases agree with TRBD1. Germline lookup yields CDR1 SGHTA and CDR2 FQGNSA. V trimming: 3 bases; J trimming: 10 bases; junction bases outside the gene matches: 3. The CDR3 extends over 13 amino acids. The CDR3 coding sequence is TGTGCCAGCAGCTTTCCACAGGGGGCAAAACTGTTTTTT. Protein: CASSFPQGAKLFF.